The text below deals with one T cell receptor beta chain. Its specificity is not known. The library targeted TCRbeta and was prepared with unique molecular identifiers. One entry per CDR3 protein results from TCRdb running MiXCR on the PCR reads. The sample carries a few hundred thousand distinct CDR3 sequences, 27% recorded once. The source of the sample is a study of T-cell reconstitution after alpha-beta-depleted transplantation in children. General study findings and limits: Where alpha-beta T cells came from about two months after transplant was reportedly several hundred expanded graft clones. Newly made T cells mostly supplied T-cell counts and diversity one year after transplant. The high TCRbeta diversity at day 60 in some patients came from surviving recipient T cells and thymic progenitors.

The input for sequencing was PBMCs, taken before TCRalphabeta/CD19-depleted stem cell transplant. The receptor was derived from a boy younger than two with Wiskott-Aldrich syndrome, due to receive a stem cell transplant.

Here the CDR3 reads CSARDRSLAGAFNEQFF. In DNA, the CDR3 is TGCAGTGCTAGAGATAGGTCCCTAGCGGGAGCGTTCAATGAGCAGTTCTTC. The chain recombines TRBV20-1 with TRBJ2-1; 10 bases match TRBD2. Per germline, CDR1 DFQATT and CDR2 SNEGSKA (reference sequence). CDR3 length: 17 amino acids. V shed 0 bases and J 6 bases; nucleotides not matched to a gene: 11.